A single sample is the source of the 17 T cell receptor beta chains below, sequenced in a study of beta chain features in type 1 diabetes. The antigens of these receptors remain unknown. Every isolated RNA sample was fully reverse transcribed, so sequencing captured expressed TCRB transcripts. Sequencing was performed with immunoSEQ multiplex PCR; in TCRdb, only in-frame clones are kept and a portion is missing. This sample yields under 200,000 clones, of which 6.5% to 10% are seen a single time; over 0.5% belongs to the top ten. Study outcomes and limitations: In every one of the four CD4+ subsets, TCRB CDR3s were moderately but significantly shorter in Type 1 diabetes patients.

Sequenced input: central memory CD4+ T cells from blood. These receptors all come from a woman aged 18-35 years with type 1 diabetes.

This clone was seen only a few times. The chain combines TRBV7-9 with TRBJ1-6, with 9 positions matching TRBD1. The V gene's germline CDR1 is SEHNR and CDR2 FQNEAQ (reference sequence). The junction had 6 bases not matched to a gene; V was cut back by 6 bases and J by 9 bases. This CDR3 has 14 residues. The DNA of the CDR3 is TGTGCCAGCAGGCCAACAGGGGGCGGTTCACCCCTCCACTTT. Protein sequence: CASRPTGGGSPLHF.

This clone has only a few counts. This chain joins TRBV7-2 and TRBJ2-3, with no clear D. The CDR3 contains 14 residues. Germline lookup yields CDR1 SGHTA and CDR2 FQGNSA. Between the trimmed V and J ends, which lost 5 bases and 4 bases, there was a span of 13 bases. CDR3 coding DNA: TGTGCCAGCAGCCCCGCCCTAGTTCCAGATACGCAGTATTTT. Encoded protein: CASSPALVPDTQYF.

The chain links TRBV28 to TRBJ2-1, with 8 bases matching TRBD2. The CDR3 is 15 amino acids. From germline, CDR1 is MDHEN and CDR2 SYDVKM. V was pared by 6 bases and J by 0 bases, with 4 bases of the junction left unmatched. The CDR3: CASSSGGGSYNEQFF. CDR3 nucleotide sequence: TGTGCCAGCAGCTCGGGGGGGGGCTCCTACAATGAGCAGTTCTTC.

The CDR3 sequence is CASSQDLAGGFDEQFF. The CDR3 DNA reads as TGCGCCAGCAGCCAAGACCTAGCGGGAGGGTTCGATGAGCAGTTCTTC. The chain recombines TRBV4-3 with TRBJ2-1; TRBD2 matches 12 bases. V shed 0 bases and J 8 bases; nucleotides not matched to a gene: 5. The CDR3 has 16 residues. Germline values: CDR1 LGHNA, CDR2 YSLEER.

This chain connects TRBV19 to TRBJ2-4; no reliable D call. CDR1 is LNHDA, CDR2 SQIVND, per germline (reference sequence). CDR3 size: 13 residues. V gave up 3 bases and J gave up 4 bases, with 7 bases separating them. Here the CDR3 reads CASSINSKNIQYF. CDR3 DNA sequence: TGTGCCAGTAGTATTAATAGTAAAAACATTCAGTACTTC. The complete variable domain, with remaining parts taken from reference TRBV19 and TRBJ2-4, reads DGGITQSPKYLFRKEGQNVTLSCEQNLNHDAMYWYRQDPGQGLRLIYYSQIVNDFQKGDIAEGYSVSREKKESFPLTVTSAQKNPTAFYLCASSINSKNIQYFGAGTRLSVL.

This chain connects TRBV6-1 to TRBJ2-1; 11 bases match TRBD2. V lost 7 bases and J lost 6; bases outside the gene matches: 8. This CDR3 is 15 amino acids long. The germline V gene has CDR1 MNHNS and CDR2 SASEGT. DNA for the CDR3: TGTGCCAGCACCCAATTTAGCGGGGGGGCCAATGAGCAGTTCTTC. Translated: CASTQFSGGANEQFF.

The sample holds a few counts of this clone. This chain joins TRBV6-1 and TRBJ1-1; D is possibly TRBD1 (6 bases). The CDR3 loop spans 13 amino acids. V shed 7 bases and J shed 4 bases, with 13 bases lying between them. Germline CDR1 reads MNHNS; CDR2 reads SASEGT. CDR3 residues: CASNRVVGTEAFF. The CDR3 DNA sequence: TGTGCCAGCAACAGGGTGGTCGGCACTGAAGCTTTCTTT.

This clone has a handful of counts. DNA for the CDR3: TGTGCCAGCAACGAAAGGGGGAGAGGGACCCAGTACTTC. Amino acid sequence: CASNERGRGTQYF. V and J are TRBV6-5 and TRBJ2-5; tentatively, D is TRBD1 (6 bases). Trimming left V 7 bases short and J 7 bases short, with 16 bases between. CDR1 and CDR2 (germline): MNHEY, SVGAGI. CDR3 length equals 13 residues.

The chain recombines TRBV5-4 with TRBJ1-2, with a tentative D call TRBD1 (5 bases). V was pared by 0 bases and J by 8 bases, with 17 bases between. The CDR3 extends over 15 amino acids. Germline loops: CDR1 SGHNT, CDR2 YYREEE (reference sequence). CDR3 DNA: TGTGCCAGCAGCTTGGGCATCGGGGGAGAGAAGGGCTACACCTTC. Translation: CASSLGIGGEKGYTF.

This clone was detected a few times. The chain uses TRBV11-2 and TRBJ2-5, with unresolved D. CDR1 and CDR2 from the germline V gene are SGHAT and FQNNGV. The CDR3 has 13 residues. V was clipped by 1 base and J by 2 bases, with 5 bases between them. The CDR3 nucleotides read TGTGCCAGCAGCTTAGTTCTTCAAGAGACCCAGTACTTC. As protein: CASSLVLQETQYF.

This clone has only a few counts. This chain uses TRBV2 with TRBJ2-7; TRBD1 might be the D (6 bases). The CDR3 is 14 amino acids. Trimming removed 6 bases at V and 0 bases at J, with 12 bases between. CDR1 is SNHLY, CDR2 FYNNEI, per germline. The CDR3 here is CASRVTGHSYEQYF. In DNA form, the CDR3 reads TGTGCCAGCAGGGTGACAGGACACTCCTACGAGCAGTACTTC.

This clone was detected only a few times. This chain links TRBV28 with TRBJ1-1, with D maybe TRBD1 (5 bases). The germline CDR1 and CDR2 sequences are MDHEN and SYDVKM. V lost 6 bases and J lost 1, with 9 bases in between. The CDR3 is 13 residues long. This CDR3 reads CASREQENTEAFF. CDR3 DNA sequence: TGTGCCAGCAGGGAACAGGAGAACACTGAAGCTTTCTTT.

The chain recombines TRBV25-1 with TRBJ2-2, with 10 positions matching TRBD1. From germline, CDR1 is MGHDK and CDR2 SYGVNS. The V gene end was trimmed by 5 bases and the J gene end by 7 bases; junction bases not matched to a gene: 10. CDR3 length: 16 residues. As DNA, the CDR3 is TGTGCCAGCAGTCCGCCGGGACAGGGGCGTGTCGGGGAGCTGTTTTTT. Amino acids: CASSPPGQGRVGELFF.

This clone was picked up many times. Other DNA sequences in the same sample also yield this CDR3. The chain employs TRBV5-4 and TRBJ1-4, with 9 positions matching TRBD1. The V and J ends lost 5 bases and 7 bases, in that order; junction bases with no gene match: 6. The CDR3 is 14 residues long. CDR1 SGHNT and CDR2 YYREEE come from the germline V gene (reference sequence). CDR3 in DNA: TGTGCCAGCAGTCTACAGGGGGCGACTGAAAAACTGTTTTTT. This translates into CASSLQGATEKLFF.

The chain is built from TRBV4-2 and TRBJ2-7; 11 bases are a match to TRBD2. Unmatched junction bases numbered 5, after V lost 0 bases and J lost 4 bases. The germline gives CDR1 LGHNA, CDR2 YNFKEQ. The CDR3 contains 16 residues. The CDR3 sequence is CASSQDSSSGGYEQYF. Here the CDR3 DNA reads TGTGCCAGCAGCCAAGATTCGTCTAGCGGGGGGTACGAGCAGTACTTC.

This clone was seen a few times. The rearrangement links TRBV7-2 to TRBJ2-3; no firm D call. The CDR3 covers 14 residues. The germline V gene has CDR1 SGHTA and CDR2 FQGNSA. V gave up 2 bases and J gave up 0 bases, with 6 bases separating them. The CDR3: CASSLIPSTDTQYF. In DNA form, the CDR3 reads TGTGCCAGCAGCTTAATCCCTAGCACAGATACGCAGTATTTT. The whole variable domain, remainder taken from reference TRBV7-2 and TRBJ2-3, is GAGVSQSPSNKVTEKGKDVELRCDPISGHTALYWYRQSLGQGLEFLIYFQGNSAPDKSGLPSDRFSAERTGGSVSTLTIQRTQQEDSAVYLCASSLIPSTDTQYFGPGTRLTVL.

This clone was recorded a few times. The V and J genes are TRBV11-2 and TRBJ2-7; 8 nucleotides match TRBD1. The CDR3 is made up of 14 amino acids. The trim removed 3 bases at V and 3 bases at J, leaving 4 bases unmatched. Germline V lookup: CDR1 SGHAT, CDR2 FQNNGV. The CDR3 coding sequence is TGTGCCAGCAGCTTGGACAGGGAGCTCTACGAGCAGTACTTC. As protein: CASSLDRELYEQYF.